This TCR beta chain emerged from a study of blood T cell repertoires in COVID-19. About the research overall: There were acute and convalescent COVID-19 samples, and they came from the United States, Italy and Spain.

TCRdb keeps only in-frame clones here, not all; method: immunoSEQ multiplex PCR. The sample records about 240,000 clones, approximately 78% being singletons. One Seattle source followed patients from active infection through their disease course. Germline V gives CDR1 SGHKS, CDR2 YYEKEE (reference sequence). The CDR3 has 16 amino acids. V dropped 4 bases and J dropped 7 bases, with 18 bases sitting between them. The rearrangement links TRBV5-5 to TRBJ1-6; D is perhaps TRBD1 (6 bases). The sequence was obtained from a woman older than 75 with COVID-19, enrolled during active disease. Sequencing input: peripheral blood. The CDR3 sequence is CASSPLPGQGNSPLHF. The DNA for the CDR3 is TGTGCCAGCAGCCCCCTACCCGGCCAGGGGAATTCACCCCTCCACTTT.